This T cell receptor beta chain was sequenced during a study of shared clonotypes between healthy human individuals. This CDR3 comprises 13 residues. Trimming took off 6 bases at V and 0 bases at J, with 7 bases between the two ends. The germline gives CDR1 SEHNR, CDR2 FQNEAQ (reference sequence). Generated by immunoSEQ multiplex PCR, the TCRdb table keeps only in-frame clones and is missing some. This table holds approximately 640,000 clones, 90% found once. The material sequenced was memory CD8+ T cells from PBMCs. The subset: CD45RO+ cells pooled with CCR7-negative TemRA cells. The chain recombines TRBV7-9 with TRBJ2-3; perhaps D is TRBD1 or TRBD2 (5 bases each). The source is a young man in good health. Some clones in this sample may be carry-over from other donors' samples. CDR3 in amino acids: CASRRDSTDTQYF. CDR3 DNA sequence: TGTGCCAGCAGAAGGGACAGCACAGATACGCAGTATTTT.